One sample yielded the 26 T cell receptor beta chains listed below, sequenced in a study of CD8 T cells in ankylosing spondylitis. TCRdb re-called the 5' RACE reads with MiXCR, one entry per CDR3 protein. The table records 150,000 or so distinct CDR3 sequences, 15% to 20% of them present only once. What was sequenced was blood, either unsorted or a sorted T cell fraction (not recorded which). These receptors all come from a male donor with ankylosing spondylitis or in good health (not recorded which).

This clonotype was seen ten or more times. The J gene is TRBJ2-1, the V gene TRBV4-2, with 11 bases lining up with TRBD2. J was trimmed by 8 bases and V by 3 bases; bases with no gene match: 9. Germline CDR1 and CDR2: LGHNA and YNFKEQ. The CDR3 is 16 amino acids. The CDR3 DNA reads TGTGCCAGCAGCCAGGCCGGGACTAGCGGAGACGATGAGCAGTTCTTC. Protein: CASSQAGTSGDDEQFF.

V usage is TRBV5-1 and J usage is TRBJ2-2; possibly TRBD1 for D (6 bases). CDR3 length: 13 residues. V was trimmed by 4 bases and J by 7 bases, leaving 11 bases between them. Germline-derived CDR1 and CDR2 are SGHRS and YFSETQ. The CDR3 is CASSLQGSGELFF. Written as DNA, the CDR3 is TGCGCCAGCAGCCTACAGGGAAGCGGGGAGCTGTTTTTT.

This clonotype has a count of ten or more. This rearrangement joins TRBV12-3 or TRBV12-4 to TRBJ2-7, with TRBD2 identical over 8 bases. The CDR3 length is 14 residues. V trimming: 6 bases; J trimming: 3 bases; junction bases outside the gene matches: 7. The CDR3 DNA is TGTGCCAGCAGCCCAGCGGGAGTTCGCTACGAGCAGTACTTC. Its translation is CASSPAGVRYEQYF.

The table lists this clonotype with many counts. The gene calls are TRBV5-1 and TRBJ2-2; TRBD2 matches 10 bases. The V and J ends lost 4 bases and 1 base, in that order; junction bases with no gene match: 4. This CDR3 is built from 16 residues. CDR1 and CDR2 from the germline V gene are SGHRS and YFSETQ. DNA for the CDR3: TGCGCCAGCAGCGCTCGACTAGCGGGGAACACCGGGGAGCTGTTTTTT. This translates into CASSARLAGNTGELFF.

This chain links TRBV3-1 with TRBJ2-7; 7 bases fit TRBD2. The germline gives CDR1 LGHDT, CDR2 YNNKEL (reference sequence). Losses at the gene ends were 0 bases for V and 2 bases for J; bases not matched to a gene: 7. This CDR3 spans 16 amino acids. The DNA for the CDR3 is TGTGCCAGCAGCCAAGATGGGGGGACTACCCCCTACGAGCAGTACTTC. This sequence encodes CASSQDGGTTPYEQYF.

J is TRBJ2-1 and V is TRBV20-1; TRBD2 agrees at 11 bases. Unmatched junction bases numbered 8, after V lost 4 bases and J lost 3 bases. From germline, CDR1 is DFQATT and CDR2 SNEGSKA (reference sequence). The CDR3 length is 16 residues. The CDR3 region has the DNA TGCAGTGCTACCGACCCCGGGACTAGCGGCTACAATGAGCAGTTCTTC. This sequence encodes CSATDPGTSGYNEQFF.

This clonotype showed up many times. V is TRBV3-1 and J is TRBJ1-1, with D tentatively TRBD1 (5 bases). Germline CDR1 is LGHDT and CDR2 is YNNKEL (reference sequence). Trimming stripped 0 bases from V and 3 bases from J, with 20 bases between. The CDR3 runs to 18 residues. CDR3 DNA sequence: TGTGCCAGCAGCCAAGACAATCCCGGGGACCCTAATTACACTGAAGCTTTCTTT. This codes for CASSQDNPGDPNYTEAFF.

In its sample, this clonotype was seen many times. CDR3 sequence (DNA): TGTGCCAGCTCACCAACGCAGTATAGCAATCAGCCCCAGCATTTT. Translating gives CASSPTQYSNQPQHF. The rearrangement links TRBV18 to TRBJ1-5; D is unclear. The V end lost 2 bases, the J end lost 0 bases, and 8 bases lay between the germline ends. This CDR3 has 15 amino acids. The germline V gene encodes CDR1 KGHSH and CDR2 LQKENI.

This clonotype has at least ten counts. The chain employs TRBV5-1 and TRBJ1-2; D perhaps matches TRBD1 (5 bases). V dropped 2 bases and J dropped 3 bases, with 14 bases sitting between them. Germline CDR1 is SGHRS and CDR2 is YFSETQ. The CDR3 extends over 15 amino acids. CDR3 residues: CASSLSRGRDYGYTF. The CDR3 coding sequence is TGCGCCAGCAGCTTAAGCCGGGGGAGGGACTATGGCTACACCTTC.

Worth noting for this clonotype: One junction end does not reproduce the germline sequence, and a read error may be involved. J is TRBJ2-1 and V is TRBV3-1, with 7 bases aligning to TRBD1. From germline, CDR1 is LGHDT and CDR2 YNNKEL (reference sequence). The CDR3 consists of 13 residues. The chain's CDR3 is CTSSQGAGGKQFF. The DNA for the CDR3 is TGTACCAGCAGCCAAGGCGCAGGGGGAAAGCAGTTCTTC.

This clonotype was observed a few times. The chain recombines TRBV5-6 with TRBJ2-3, with 9 bases matching TRBD2. V gave up 3 bases and J gave up 8 bases; unmatched junction bases: 13. CDR3 length: 16 amino acids. Per the germline V gene, CDR1 is SGHDT and CDR2 is YYEEEE. CDR3 residues: CASSSISDSGSGTQYF. The CDR3 DNA sequence: TGTGCCAGCAGCTCGATCTCCGATAGCGGGAGTGGTACGCAGTATTTT.

The chain carries TRBV6-5 and TRBJ1-6; no clear D. CDR3 length equals 15 residues. Germline-derived CDR1 and CDR2 are MNHEY and SVGAGI. V gave up 0 bases and J gave up 7 bases, with 10 bases separating them. The CDR3 sequence is CASSYSHRGNSPLHF. The DNA of the CDR3 is TGTGCCAGCAGTTACTCGCACCGAGGGAATTCACCCCTCCACTTT.

This rearrangement joins TRBV12-3 or TRBV12-4 to TRBJ2-7, with TRBD2 matching over 9 bases. The ends lost 3 bases at V and 5 bases at J; junction bases unmatched: 8. The CDR3 is made up of 15 amino acids. CDR3 nucleotide sequence: TGTGCCAGCAGTTTGAGTAGCGGGAGTATTAACGAGCAGTACTTC. This encodes CASSLSSGSINEQYF.

The V and J genes are TRBV20-1 and TRBJ2-2; unclear D gene. The CDR3 spans 14 residues. Deletions cut 3 bases from V and 6 bases from J, with 14 bases between. The germline V gene encodes CDR1 DFQATT and CDR2 SNEGSKA (reference sequence). The CDR3 region has the DNA TGCAGTGCTAGCCCCATCCGTGGAGCCGGGGAGCTGTTTTTT. Its translation: CSASPIRGAGELFF.

By share of the sample, this clonotype is medium-sized. This chain links TRBV20-1 with TRBJ2-7; D remains unclear. The ends were cut back, 4 bases at V and 2 bases at J, with 9 bases in the middle. Germline CDR1 reads DFQATT; CDR2 reads SNEGSKA (reference sequence). The CDR3 sequence is 12 residues long. CDR3 sequence reads: CSATVRAYEQYF. CDR3 nucleotides: TGCAGTGCTACCGTTAGGGCCTACGAGCAGTACTTC.

There are a few counts of this clonotype. This chain connects TRBV15 to TRBJ1-1; D not certain. Germline V gives CDR1 LNHNV, CDR2 YYDKDF (reference sequence). Trimming shortened V by 0 bases and J by 0 bases, and 8 bases separated the two germline ends. This CDR3 is built from 15 residues. This CDR3 reads CATSRERRLNTEAFF. CDR3 DNA sequence: TGTGCCACCAGCAGAGAGAGGCGGTTGAACACTGAAGCTTTCTTT.

The chain links TRBV7-6 to TRBJ2-1, with 9 bases matching TRBD2. The V segment lost 4 bases and the J segment 6 bases; nucleotides outside the gene matches: 16. The CDR3 is made up of 18 amino acids. Germline-derived CDR1 and CDR2 are SGHVS and FNYEAQ. The CDR3 protein is CASSSPWKASGIGNEQFF. The CDR3 DNA sequence: TGTGCCAGCAGCTCCCCTTGGAAGGCTAGCGGGATTGGCAATGAGCAGTTCTTC.

This clonotype was picked up many times. The chain joins TRBV5-1 to TRBJ2-3; no clear D gene. The CDR3 has 16 residues. Looked up from germline, CDR1 is SGHRS and CDR2 is YFSETQ. The V end was cut by 4 bases, the J end by 2 bases, with 17 bases between. CDR3 nucleotides: TGCGCCAGCAGCCCCCGGTTGACACGGATCACAGATACGCAGTATTTT. Encoded protein: CASSPRLTRITDTQYF.

The rearrangement joins TRBV29-1 to TRBJ1-1; D is perhaps TRBD1 (5 bases). Trimming stripped 4 bases from V and 4 bases from J, with 13 bases between. Germline V gene data show CDR1 as SQVTM and CDR2 as ANQGSEA. The CDR3 sequence is 13 residues long. CDR3 sequence: CSVAPGSGTEAFF. The CDR3 DNA reads as TGCAGCGTTGCTCCAGGGTCGGGCACTGAAGCTTTCTTT.

This clonotype was picked up a small number of times. The chain joins TRBV24-1 to TRBJ2-7; D is unclear. The CDR3 is made up of 14 amino acids. Per the germline V gene, CDR1 is KGHDR and CDR2 is SFDVKD. V was shortened by 3 bases and J by 2 bases, with 10 bases between the two germline ends. The CDR3 reads CATSDSYRAYEQYF. The CDR3, as DNA: TGTGCCACCAGTGATAGCTACAGAGCCTACGAGCAGTACTTC.

This clonotype was seen ten or more times. The chain uses TRBV27 and TRBJ2-1, with D possibly being TRBD1 or TRBD2 (5 bases each). The CDR3 extends over 14 amino acids. V shed 5 bases and J shed 6 bases, with 14 bases lying between them. From germline, CDR1 is MNHEY and CDR2 SMNVEV (reference sequence). The CDR3 protein is CASSTGASVNEQFF. The CDR3 DNA reads TGTGCCAGCAGTACCGGGGCGAGTGTCAATGAGCAGTTCTTC.

This clonotype was detected many times. The J gene is TRBJ2-7, the V gene TRBV28; TRBD2 matches 7 bases. V shed 4 bases, J shed 0 bases, and the junction held 9 bases outside the gene matches. CDR1 MDHEN and CDR2 SYDVKM come from the germline V gene. The CDR3 consists of 16 residues. The DNA for the CDR3 is TGTGCCAGCAGTTCGTGGGCTAGCGGTTCCTCCTACGAGCAGTACTTC. This encodes CASSSWASGSSYEQYF.

The table lists this clonotype with a few counts. A much larger clonotype is one base distant, so this may be a read error. The chain uses TRBV20-1 and TRBJ1-1; weak D call: TRBD1 (5 bases). Germline V gives CDR1 DFQATT, CDR2 SNEGSKA (reference sequence). The CDR3 contains 14 residues. The CDR3 DNA reads TGCGGTGCTAGGGTTGAGGGGTTAGGCACTGAAGCTTTCTTT. This codes for CGARVEGLGTEAFF.

This clonotype has a handful of counts. The chain couples TRBV28 to TRBJ2-7; D not certain. Germline V gene data show CDR1 as MDHEN and CDR2 as SYDVKM. There are 14 residues in the CDR3. Trimming took off 6 bases at V and 0 bases at J, with 12 bases between the two ends. CDR3 amino acids: CASSRGRHSYEQYF. The CDR3 DNA is TGTGCCAGCAGCCGCGGACGGCACTCCTACGAGCAGTACTTC.

This clonotype was observed at least ten times. In DNA form, the CDR3 reads TGTGCCAGCAGTTTTCCTTCCTATGGCTACACCTTC. Protein product: CASSFPSYGYTF. The V and J genes are TRBV2 and TRBJ1-2; no clear D gene. This CDR3 region has 12 residues. V shed 5 bases and J shed 4 bases, with 8 bases lying between them. Germline values: CDR1 SNHLY, CDR2 FYNNEI. The entire variable domain, with the rest obtained from reference TRBV2 and TRBJ1-2, is as follows: EPEVTQTPSHQVTQMGQEVILRCVPISNHLYFYWYRQILGQKVEFLVSFYNNEISEKSEIFDDQFSVERPDGSNFTLKIRSTKLEDSAMYFCASSFPSYGYTFGSGTRLTVV.

This clonotype was detected ten times or more. The chain couples TRBV5-1 to TRBJ2-7; TRBD2 agrees at 11 bases. There are 19 residues in the CDR3. CDR1 is SGHRS, CDR2 YFSETQ, per germline. The junction had 15 bases not matched to a gene; V was cut back by 2 bases and J by 2 bases. The CDR3 DNA reads as TGCGCCAGCAGCTTATTTCCGGGACTAGCGGTCTCACCCCCCTACGAGCAGTACTTC. This gives the protein CASSLFPGLAVSPPYEQYF.